This T cell receptor (beta chain) stems from a study of T-cell reconstitution after alpha-beta-depleted transplantation in children. Study findings and constraints: Some patients' high day-60 TCRbeta diversity was traced to surviving recipient T cells and thymic progenitors. Reportedly, alpha-beta T cells present about two months post-transplant originated from several hundred expanded clones of graft origin.

Germline V lookup: CDR1 DFQATT, CDR2 SNEGSKA (reference sequence). V shed 1 base and J shed 7 bases, with 7 bases lying between them. The CDR3 has 11 residues. Of note for this clonotype: Its specificity is not known.

During its preparation, the TCRbeta library received unique molecular identifiers. From the PCR reads, TCRdb called clonotypes with MiXCR, one entry per CDR3 protein. This table has about 240,000 distinct CDR3 sequences, about 23% appearing once. The receptor was derived from a girl between 2 and 10 years old with Fanconi anemia, due to receive a stem cell transplant. The chain recombines TRBV20-1 with TRBJ1-1; D is ambiguous. The specimen comprised PBMCs, sampled before TCRalphabeta/CD19-depleted stem cell transplant. The CDR3 DNA is TGCAGTGCTAGAGGGCCAGTTGAAGCTTTCTTT. It specifies CSARGPVEAFF.